The text below deals with one T cell receptor (beta chain). The CDR3 has 13 residues. V was pared by 0 bases and J by 6 bases, with 8 bases between. The germline CDR1 and CDR2 sequences are SGHDN and FVKESK. This entry is derived from a study of T cell changes during pregnancy in multiple sclerosis. The repertoire was sequenced with immunoSEQ multiplex PCR; TCRdb's copy has only in-frame clones and lacks some. Altogether 91,000 or so clones are present, around 94% being singletons, with the ten largest covering approximately 2%. The sequenced sample was peripheral blood, obtained after pregnancy. The V and J genes are TRBV14 and TRBJ1-1; no reliable D call. The source of this sequence is a female donor with multiple sclerosis, enrolled in a pregnancy study. The CDR3 here is CASSQEGGSEAFF. DNA of the CDR3: TGTGCCAGCAGCCAAGAAGGCGGGTCTGAAGCTTTCTTT.